Listed below are T cell receptor beta chains from one sample, sequenced in a study of T cell responses to AZD1222 COVID-19 vaccine. Sequencing used immunoSEQ multiplex PCR; TCRdb keeps in-frame clones, though not all of them. The sample lists about 120,000 clones, more than 70% seen once, with 8.5% to 12% in the top ten. Specimen: peripheral blood, collected on day 0 of AZD1222 vaccination. These receptors were collected from an adult in good health. CDR3s include the opening cysteine and the closing phenylalanine or tryptophan. D genes are given only for firm matches. Clone size appears in some rows only: once, few, many, or a class for an expanded clone.

TRBJ2-3 TRBD2 TRBV12-5 - CASGLTRTSGASTDTQYF TGTGCTAGTGGTTTGACCCGGACTAGCGGGGCTAGCACAGATACGCAGTATTTT
TRBJ1-2 - TRBV9 - CASSERGGFYGYTF TGTGCCAGCAGCGAGCGAGGGGGATTCTATGGCTACACCTTC
TRBJ2-3 - TRBV7-8 - CASSARQGTGVDTQYF TGTGCCAGCAGCGCGCGACAGGGTACGGGGGTGGATACGCAGTATTTT
TRBJ2-7 - TRBV6-5 - CASSYFDEQYF TGTGCCAGCAGTTACTTTGACGAGCAGTACTTC
TRBJ2-1 TRBD2 TRBV4-2 - CASSQGGGELNEQFF TGTGCCAGCAGCCAAGGGGGGGGTGAACTCAATGAGCAGTTCTTC
TRBJ1-3 - TRBV3-1/TRBV3-2 once CASSHSVFSGNTIYF TGTGCCAGCAGCCATTCAGTGTTCTCTGGAAACACCATATATTTT
TRBJ2-7 - TRBV5-1 - CASSLGSHPGEQYF TGCGCCAGCAGCTTGGGGTCACATCCAGGCGAGCAGTACTTC
TRBJ2-7 - TRBV29-1 - CSVPISSYEQYF TGCAGCGTCCCAATAAGCTCCTACGAGCAGTACTTC
TRBJ2-5 - TRBV7-3 - CASSTGQRETQYF TGTGCCAGCAGCACAGGACAACGGGAGACCCAGTACTTC
TRBJ1-2 TRBD1 TRBV12-3/TRBV12-4 - CAIQDRTVYGYTF TGTGCCATTCAGGACAGGACCGTCTATGGCTACACCTTC
TRBJ1-3 - TRBV7-8 - CASSLGAASGNTIYF TGTGCCAGCAGCCTAGGGGCAGCCTCTGGAAACACCATATATTTT
TRBJ1-2 - TRBV3-1/TRBV3-2 - CASSQEADLYGYTF TGTGCCAGCAGCCAAGAAGCAGACCTCTATGGCTACACCTTC
TRBJ2-7 - TRBV5-4 - CASSLMGKGTSYEQYF TGTGCCAGCAGCTTGATGGGGAAGGGGACCTCCTACGAGCAGTACTTC
TRBJ1-1 - TRBV3-1/TRBV3-2 - CASSQTDGNTEAFF TGTGCCAGCAGCCAAACGGACGGGAACACTGAAGCTTTCTTT
TRBJ2-6 - TRBV3-1/TRBV3-2 - CASTHTPRGPGANVLTF TGTGCCAGCACCCACACCCCCCGGGGGCCTGGGGCCAACGTCCTGACTTTC
TRBJ2-1 TRBD2 TRBV7-2 once CASSLASGSGDEQFF TGTGCCAGCAGCTTGGCTAGCGGGAGTGGTGATGAGCAGTTCTTC
TRBJ1-2 TRBD1 TRBV12-5 - CATGGQAVGGYTF TGTGCTACAGGGGGGCAAGCGGTCGGTGGCTACACCTTC
TRBJ2-1 - TRBV27 - CASSFGGDNEQFF TGTGCCAGCAGTTTCGGTGGGGACAATGAGCAGTTCTTC
TRBJ2-1 - TRBV27 once CASSLGGYNEQFF TGTGCCAGCAGTTTAGGGGGGTACAATGAGCAGTTCTTC
TRBJ1-2 - TRBV9 - CASSGSQIYGYTF TGTGCCAGCAGCGGATCTCAAATCTATGGCTACACCTTC
TRBJ2-5 - TRBV11-3 - CASSPAGNRETQYF TGTGCCAGCAGTCCGGCGGGGAATAGGGAGACCCAGTACTTC
TRBJ1-4 - TRBV7-9 - CGTGGDGEKLFF TGTGGGACGGGCGGAGACGGTGAAAAACTGTTTTTT
TRBJ2-2 TRBD1 TRBV19 - CASSMGQGATGELFF TGTGCCAGTAGTATGGGGCAGGGGGCCACCGGGGAGCTGTTTTTT
TRBJ1-1 TRBD1 TRBV27 - CASSYRNRGRMNTEAFF TGTGCCAGCAGTTATCGAAACAGGGGGCGCATGAACACTGAAGCTTTCTTT
TRBJ2-3 TRBD2 TRBV29-1 - CSVLSGNTDTQYF TGCAGCGTTCTTAGCGGGAACACAGATACGCAGTATTTT
TRBJ2-5 TRBD1 TRBV19 - CASSTVDRRLQETQYF TGTGCCAGTAGTACCGTGGACAGGCGTCTCCAAGAGACCCAGTACTTC
TRBJ1-1 - TRBV28 - CASTRWGSEAFF TGTGCCAGCACCCGGTGGGGCTCGGAAGCTTTCTTT
TRBJ2-7 TRBD2 TRBV19 - CASSIVRGGYEQYF TGTGCCAGTAGTATTGTTCGGGGGGGATACGAGCAGTACTTC
TRBJ2-3 TRBD2 TRBV9 - CASSVGLAGVADTQYF TGTGCCAGCAGCGTAGGTCTAGCGGGGGTAGCAGATACACAGTATTTT
TRBJ2-3 TRBD2 TRBV18 - CASSRGVTDTQYF TGTGCCAGCTCGCGGGGGGTCACAGATACGCAGTATTTT
TRBJ2-1 TRBD2 TRBV5-1 - CASRVGLDYNEQFF TGCGCCAGCAGGGTGGGACTAGACTACAATGAGCAGTTCTTC
TRBJ1-1 TRBD1 TRBV27 - CASSPRQGPEAFF TGTGCCAGCAGTCCAAGACAGGGTCCTGAAGCTTTCTTT
TRBJ2-5 TRBD2 TRBV18 - CASSQLAGDQETQYF TGTGCCAGCTCACAACTAGCGGGGGACCAAGAGACCCAGTACTTC
TRBJ1-5 - TRBV2 - CASSVGQGGHQPQHF TGTGCCAGCAGTGTAGGCCAGGGAGGCCATCAGCCCCAGCATTTT
TRBJ2-1 TRBD1 TRBV2 - CASIPPGTGYNEQFF TGTGCCAGCATACCGCCCGGGACAGGATACAATGAGCAGTTCTTC
TRBJ2-1 - TRBV9 - CASSGVSSYNEQFF TGTGCCAGCAGCGGGGTTAGCTCCTACAATGAGCAGTTCTTC
TRBJ1-5 - TRBV19 - CASSIGARGFSSNQPQHF TGTGCCAGTAGTATTGGGGCACGGGGCTTTTCGAGCAATCAGCCCCAGCATTTT
TRBJ2-7 - TRBV19 - CASSIDRGYEQYF TGTGCCAGTAGTATAGATCGGGGGTACGAGCAGTACTTC
TRBJ1-5 TRBD1 TRBV7-9 - CASSLGYRGPGNQPQHF TGTGCCAGCAGCTTGGGATACAGGGGGCCGGGCAATCAGCCCCAGCATTTT
TRBJ2-3 - TRBV7-3 once CASSALAGAGTDTQYF TGTGCCAGCAGTGCCCTTGCGGGGGCCGGCACAGATACGCAGTATTTT
TRBJ1-6 - TRBV27 once CASSLSGQSPLHF TGTGCCAGCAGTTTGTCGGGTCAATCACCCCTCCACTTT
TRBJ2-3 - TRBV7-8 - CASSLVSTDTQYF TGTGCCAGCAGCTTAGTTTCCACAGATACGCAGTATTTT
TRBJ2-7 - TRBV20-1 - CSAEGLSEQYF TGCAGTGCTGAAGGATTATCCGAGCAGTACTTC
TRBJ2-1 TRBD2 TRBV9 - CASSGGLAGFYNEQFF TGTGCCAGCAGCGGGGGACTAGCGGGTTTTTACAATGAGCAGTTCTTC
TRBJ2-3 - TRBV6-4 - CASRGRDSRLSTDTQYF TGTGCCAGCAGGGGCCGGGACTCAAGACTGAGCACAGATACGCAGTATTTT
TRBJ1-6 - TRBV2 - CASSEVKDTSSYNSPLHF TGTGCCAGCAGTGAAGTTAAGGATACGAGCTCCTATAATTCACCCCTCCACTTT
TRBJ1-6 TRBD1 TRBV6-5 - CASSWTGFIGRPLHF TGTGCCAGCAGTTGGACAGGGTTTATCGGTAGGCCCCTCCACTTT
TRBJ2-7 - TRBV15 - CATSRELSRTDTYEQYF TGTGCCACCAGCAGGGAACTTTCCCGGACAGATACCTACGAGCAGTACTTC
TRBJ2-7 - TRBV2 - CASRTDSYEQYF TGTGCCAGCAGGACAGACAGCTACGAGCAGTACTTC
TRBJ1-1 - TRBV5-1 once CASSRTGWDTEAFF TGCGCCAGCAGTCGGACGGGATGGGACACTGAAGCTTTCTTT
TRBJ2-7 TRBD2 TRBV2 - CASSGTSGSYEQYF TGTGCCAGCAGTGGGACTAGCGGATCCTACGAGCAGTACTTC
TRBJ2-5 - TRBV7-7 - CASSLDQTKETQYF TGTGCTAGCAGCCTTGACCAGACTAAAGAGACCCAGTACTTC
TRBJ2-2 TRBD2 TRBV7-3 - CASSLKAGANTGELFF TGTGCCAGCAGCTTAAAGGCGGGAGCGAACACCGGGGAGCTGTTTTTT
TRBJ2-7 TRBD2 TRBV19 - CASSITAAGGSYEQYF TGTGCCAGTAGTATAACGGCGGCCGGGGGGTCCTACGAGCAGTACTTC